These T cell receptor beta chains were read from a single sample in a study of control samples from healthy donors and cancer patients. Measured with immunoSEQ multiplex PCR; TCRdb has only the in-frame clones, and not every one. This sample has around 130,000 clones, with 70% to 90% found just once. Sequenced: blood. Receptors originate from a man aged 50 to 60 in good health. Both conserved end residues are part of each CDR3. The order of the fields is J gene, D gene, V gene, clone size, CDR3 protein, CDR3 DNA. A D gene is named only where the DNA matches it firmly. Not every row has a clone size; where given, it reads once, few, many or a size class.

TRBJ2-5,TRBD1,TRBV15,NA,CATSRPTGAPETQYF,TGTGCCACCAGTAGACCGACAGGGGCCCCAGAGACCCAGTACTTC
TRBJ1-1,NA,TRBV12-3/TRBV12-4,NA,CASSQGLNTEAFF,TGTGCCAGTTCACAGGGCCTGAACACTGAAGCTTTCTTT
TRBJ1-1,NA,TRBV2,NA,CATKWDTEAFF,TGTGCCACTAAGTGGGATACTGAAGCTTTCTTT
TRBJ1-1,NA,TRBV10-2,NA,CASSESKVMNTEAFF,TGCGCCAGCAGTGAGTCGAAGGTGATGAACACTGAAGCTTTCTTT
TRBJ2-5,TRBD1,TRBV4-3,NA,CASSQDPGQQETQYF,TGCGCCAGCAGCCAAGACCCGGGACAGCAAGAGACCCAGTACTTC
TRBJ1-2,NA,TRBV28,NA,CASSPSYGYTF,TGTGCCAGCAGTCCCTCATATGGCTACACCTTC
TRBJ2-2,NA,TRBV9,NA,CASSAKGNTGELFF,TGTGCCAGCAGCGCGAAAGGGAACACCGGGGAGCTGTTTTTT
TRBJ2-7,TRBD1,TRBV19,NA,CASSRQGTYEQYF,TGTGCCAGTAGTAGACAGGGTACCTACGAGCAGTACTTC
TRBJ2-7,NA,TRBV10-2,NA,CASSESGTPTYEQYF,TGCGCCAGCAGTGAGTCCGGGACTCCAACCTACGAGCAGTACTTC
TRBJ2-5,NA,TRBV27,few,CASSSQETQYF,TGTGCCAGCAGTTCCCAAGAGACCCAGTACTTC
TRBJ1-3,NA,TRBV5-1,NA,CASSLAGASGNTIYF,TGCGCCAGCAGCTTGGCCGGGGCATCGGGAAACACCATATATTTT
TRBJ1-2,TRBD1,TRBV6-5,once,CASTSGDRVIGGYTF,TGTGCCAGCACCTCGGGGGACAGGGTCATCGGTGGCTACACCTTC
TRBJ2-5,TRBD1,TRBV5-5,NA,CASSTTGGRETQYF,TGTGCCAGCAGCACGACAGGGGGGCGGGAGACCCAGTACTTC
TRBJ2-7,TRBD1,TRBV4-1,NA,CASSQGQGAHEQYF,TGCGCCAGCAGCCAGGGACAGGGGGCCCACGAGCAGTACTTC
TRBJ1-6,NA,TRBV3-1/TRBV3-2,few,CASSPDVGENSPLHF,TGTGCCAGCAGCCCCGACGTGGGCGAAAATTCACCCCTCCACTTT
TRBJ2-3,NA,TRBV24-1,once,CATSDFRGEDTDTQYF,TGTGCCACCAGTGATTTCCGGGGCGAAGACACAGATACGCAGTATTTT
TRBJ1-1,NA,TRBV19,NA,CASSIQVNTEAFF,TGTGCCAGTAGTATCCAGGTCAACACTGAAGCTTTCTTT
TRBJ1-2,NA,TRBV7-2,NA,CASSLTNNYGYTF,TGTGCCAGCAGCTTAACAAATAACTATGGCTACACCTTC
TRBJ2-7,NA,TRBV9,NA,CASSVEGDGTYEQYF,TGTGCCAGCAGCGTAGAAGGGGACGGAACCTACGAGCAGTACTTC
TRBJ1-2,NA,TRBV19,once,CASSLGGAGYGYTF,TGTGCCAGTAGCCTGGGGGGCGCGGGCTATGGCTACACCTTC
TRBJ1-1,TRBD1,TRBV19,NA,CASSRQGADTEAFF,TGTGCCAGTAGTCGACAGGGGGCTGACACTGAAGCTTTCTTT
TRBJ1-1,NA,TRBV6-5,NA,CASSSLGTVNTEAFF,TGTGCCAGCAGTTCCCTCGGGACTGTGAACACTGAAGCTTTCTTT